The 30 T cell receptor beta chains below come from one sample, sequenced in a study of graft-versus-host responses after intestinal transplantation. The repertoire was sequenced with immunoSEQ multiplex PCR; TCRdb's copy has only in-frame clones and lacks some. The table shows around 96,000 clones, with 90% occurring only once. The specimen comprised PBMCs, sampled 450 to 460 days after intestinal transplant. These receptors were taken from a human patient who received an intestinal transplant, so some T cells may come from the graft donor.

This chain joins TRBV6-4 and TRBJ2-6; D perhaps matches TRBD1 (6 bases). The CDR3 spans 14 residues. The germline gives CDR1 MRHNA, CDR2 SNTAGT. Deletions cut 5 bases from V and 4 bases from J, with 9 bases between. This CDR3 reads CASSNRAGANVLTF. In DNA, the CDR3 is TGTGCCAGCAGTAACAGGGCCGGGGCCAACGTCCTGACTTTC.

The chain joins TRBV9 to TRBJ1-3; D not resolved. CDR3 size: 14 residues. The germline gives CDR1 SGDLS, CDR2 YYNGEE. V gave up 1 base and J gave up 1 base, with 6 bases separating them. The CDR3 is CASSVWDSGNTIYF. The CDR3 DNA reads as TGTGCCAGCAGCGTATGGGATTCTGGAAACACCATATATTTT. Full variable domain (rest looked up from reference TRBV9 and TRBJ1-3): DSGVTQTPKHLITATGQRVTLRCSPRSGDLSVYWYQQSLDQGLQFLIQYYNGEERAKGNILERFSAQQFPDLHSELNLSSLELGDSALYFCASSVWDSGNTIYFGEGSWLTVV.

The chain combines TRBV18 with TRBJ1-5; the match to TRBD1 covers 11 bases. CDR3 length: 15 residues. Germline values: CDR1 KGHSH, CDR2 LQKENI. V was clipped by 2 bases and J by 5 bases; unmatched bases: 2. CDR3 residues: CASSPGTGGDQPQHF. The CDR3 DNA reads as TGTGCCAGCTCACCAGGGACAGGGGGGGATCAGCCCCAGCATTTT. The full variable domain, its missing parts supplied by reference TRBV18 and TRBJ1-5, is NAGVMQNPRHLVRRRGQEARLRCSPMKGHSHVYWYRQLPEEGLKFMVYLQKENIIDESGMPKERFSAEFPKEGPSILRIQQVVRGDSAAYFCASSPGTGGDQPQHFGDGTRLSIL.

The sample holds a few counts of this clone. The chain joins TRBV27 to TRBJ2-7, with 10 bases matching TRBD2. Trimming at V came to 10 bases and at J to 4 bases, leaving 7 bases not matched to a gene. CDR1 and CDR2 (germline): MNHEY, SMNVEV (reference sequence). This CDR3 has 13 residues. The CDR3: CATRLAGSYEQYF. The CDR3 coding sequence is TGTGCCACCAGACTAGCGGGCTCATACGAGCAGTACTTC.

This chain joins TRBV10-3 and TRBJ1-1, with D uncertain. The CDR3 loop spans 14 amino acids. The germline CDR1 and CDR2 sequences are ENHRY and SYGVKD. V was clipped by 10 bases and J by 2 bases, with 17 bases between them. The CDR3 region has the DNA TGTGCCACCCAGGAGGAGGCACTAAACACTGAAGCTTTCTTT. Its translation is CATQEEALNTEAFF.

CDR3 sequence (DNA): TGTGCCACCAGACAGGTAGGCACTGAAGCTTTCTTT. As protein: CATRQVGTEAFF. The V gene is TRBV7-6, the J gene TRBJ1-1; D is perhaps TRBD1 (6 bases). This CDR3 has 12 amino acids. CDR1 is SGHVS and CDR2 is FNYEAQ in the germline V gene. With 10 bases removed from V and 4 bases from J, the gap between germline ends came to 13 bases.

The CDR3 loop reads CASSADSDTEAFF. CDR3 DNA sequence: TGCGCCAGCAGCGCTGACAGTGACACTGAAGCTTTCTTT. The chain employs TRBV5-1 and TRBJ1-1; D is possibly TRBD1 (5 bases). The V end lost 4 bases, the J end lost 3 bases, and 10 bases lay between the germline ends. This CDR3 is 13 amino acids long. From germline, CDR1 is SGHRS and CDR2 YFSETQ.

The CDR3 DNA reads as TGTGCCAGCAGCTTAGGTGTCAGGTACTTGGAGGATGAGCAGTTCTTC. This translates into CASSLGVRYLEDEQFF. This rearrangement joins TRBV7-8 to TRBJ2-1; the D gene is possibly TRBD2 (5 bases). Between the trimmed V and J ends, which lost 1 base and 8 bases, there was a span of 18 bases. This CDR3 spans 16 amino acids. Germline CDR1 and CDR2: SGHVS and FQNEAQ.

A single count supports this clone. The CDR3 nucleotides are TGTGCCAGCAGCTTAAATTACGGGGAGACCCAGTACTTC. Amino acid sequence: CASSLNYGETQYF. The chain uses TRBV7-3 and TRBJ2-5; D uncertain. Trimming stripped 1 base from V and 5 bases from J, with 8 bases between. The CDR3 runs to 13 residues. Germline assignment: CDR1 SGHTA and CDR2 FQGTGA.

The chain carries TRBV13 and TRBJ2-1; 11 bases map to TRBD1. Germline V lookup: CDR1 PRHDT, CDR2 FYEKMQ (reference sequence). This CDR3 has 14 amino acids. Trimming removed 5 bases from V and 10 bases from J; junction bases left unmatched: 7. As DNA, the CDR3 is TGTGCCAGCAGCCAGGGACAGGGGGTTCGAGAGCAGTTCTTC. Translation: CASSQGQGVREQFF.

Turning to this clone: This CDR3 is also generated by other DNA sequences in the sample. CDR3 protein: CASTRGAGYNEQFF. The CDR3 nucleotides read TGTGCCAGCACCCGGGGCGCGGGTTACAATGAGCAGTTCTTC. The chain is built from TRBV27 and TRBJ2-1; D may correspond to TRBD1 or TRBD2 (5 bases each). CDR3 size: 14 residues. Between the trimmed V and J ends, which lost 7 bases and 4 bases, there was a span of 14 bases. Germline V gene sequence: CDR1 MNHEY, CDR2 SMNVEV (reference sequence).

Points on this clone: This same CDR3 is encoded by further DNA sequences in the sample. For the CDR3, the DNA is TGCGCCAGCAGCTTGGGAGGTCAAAACTATGGCTACACCTTC. Protein product: CASSLGGQNYGYTF. The chain joins TRBV5-1 to TRBJ1-2, with unresolved D. CDR1 is SGHRS, CDR2 YFSETQ, per germline. V lost 0 bases to trimming and J lost 2 bases, with 8 bases between them. The CDR3 contains 14 residues.

The chain recombines TRBV27 with TRBJ1-5; a weak D match, TRBD1 (5 bases). The length of the CDR3 is 15 residues. Trimming stripped 6 bases from V and 6 bases from J, with 18 bases between. Germline V gene data show CDR1 as MNHEY and CDR2 as SMNVEV (reference sequence). CDR3 loop: CASRPQGPSSQPQHF. As DNA, the CDR3 is TGTGCCAGCAGACCGCAGGGACCCTCCAGTCAGCCCCAGCATTTT.

About this clone: This CDR3 is also generated by other DNA sequences in the sample. CDR3 in DNA: TGTGCCAGCAGCTTAGTTGGTCAGCCCCAGCATTTT. Translating gives CASSLVGQPQHF. The V gene is TRBV7-8, the J gene TRBJ1-5; no clear D gene. Trimming cost V 1 base and J 6 bases, with 4 bases left between them. The CDR3 totals 12 residues. The V gene's germline CDR1 is SGHVS and CDR2 FQNEAQ.

The J gene is TRBJ1-1, the V gene TRBV7-3, with TRBD1 as a possible D gene (5 bases). CDR3 length: 14 residues. CDR1 and CDR2 from the germline V gene are SGHTA and FQGTGA. Trimming removed 3 bases from V and 2 bases from J, with 10 bases in between. CDR3 nucleotides: TGTGCCAGCAGCTTGGGACGGGGAAACACTGAAGCTTTCTTT. Translated, it gives CASSLGRGNTEAFF. The full variable domain, with the rest looked up from reference TRBV7-3 and TRBJ1-1, is GAGVSQTPSNKVTEKGKYVELRCDPISGHTALYWYRQSLGQGPEFLIYFQGTGAADDSGLPNDRFFAVRPEGSVSTLKIQRTERGDSAVYLCASSLGRGNTEAFFGQGTRLTVV.

This clone was seen a few times. The chain uses TRBV6-4 and TRBJ2-5; 10 bases line up with TRBD2. The length of the CDR3 is 14 residues. Trimming took 6 bases from V and 5 from J; bases not matched to a gene: 6. Germline V gives CDR1 MRHNA, CDR2 SNTAGT. The CDR3 here is CASSISGGAETQYF. The CDR3 DNA sequence: TGTGCCAGCAGCATAAGCGGGGGGGCTGAGACCCAGTACTTC.

The chain joins TRBV19 to TRBJ1-5; D gene unclear. Germline CDR1 reads LNHDA; CDR2 reads SQIVND (reference sequence). With 0 bases removed from V and 3 bases from J, the gap between germline ends came to 3 bases. The CDR3 has 13 amino acids. CDR3 sequence (DNA): TGTGCCAGTAGTATAGAAGTCAATCAGCCCCAGCATTTT. This sequence encodes CASSIEVNQPQHF.

In this sample, this clone turned up once. The chain couples TRBV7-9 to TRBJ2-2, with 10 bases identical to TRBD1. CDR1 and CDR2 from the germline V gene are SEHNR and FQNEAQ (reference sequence). The CDR3 totals 19 residues. V lost 3 bases to trimming and J lost 4 bases; unmatched junction nucleotides: 14. This CDR3 is CASSFPQGDRGRATGELFF. CDR3 nucleotide sequence: TGTGCCAGCAGCTTCCCCCAAGGGGACAGGGGACGCGCCACCGGGGAGCTGTTTTTT.

On this clone itself: The same CDR3 is also encoded by other DNA sequences in this sample. The chain carries TRBV7-3 and TRBJ2-1; TRBD2 agrees at 9 bases. CDR3 size: 13 residues. Germline CDR1 is SGHTA and CDR2 is FQGTGA. With 5 bases clipped from V and 6 bases from J, the junction kept 2 bases outside the gene matches. In DNA, the CDR3 is TGTGCCAGCAGCACGGGACTAGCCAATGAGCAGTTCTTC. Amino acids: CASSTGLANEQFF.

The chain uses TRBV2 and TRBJ1-4, with TRBD1 as a possible D gene (6 bases). V lost 4 bases and J 4 bases, leaving 13 bases between the germline ends. CDR3 size: 15 residues. Per the germline V gene, CDR1 is SNHLY and CDR2 is FYNNEI. The CDR3 reads CASSAQGQGNEKLFF. CDR3 nucleotide sequence: TGTGCCAGCAGTGCTCAGGGGCAGGGTAATGAAAAACTGTTTTTT.

With respect to this clone: This CDR3 is also generated by other DNA sequences in the sample. The chain links TRBV5-6 to TRBJ2-5; 7 nucleotides match TRBD1. The CDR3 totals 13 residues. V lost 4 bases to trimming and J lost 5 bases; unmatched junction nucleotides: 5. Per germline, CDR1 SGHDT and CDR2 YYEEEE. The CDR3 sequence: CASSPDRDETQYF. CDR3 coding DNA: TGTGCCAGCAGCCCAGACAGGGATGAGACCCAGTACTTC.

This clone was seen only once. The chain couples TRBV7-2 to TRBJ2-7, with 11 bases identical to TRBD2. Unmatched junction bases numbered 3, after V lost 5 bases and J lost 3 bases. The germline gives CDR1 SGHTA, CDR2 FQGNSA. The CDR3 is made up of 14 amino acids. The CDR3 region is CASSQTSGSYEQYF. The CDR3 region has the DNA TGTGCCAGCAGCCAAACTAGCGGGAGCTACGAGCAGTACTTC.

The chain recombines TRBV14 with TRBJ1-2; tentative D call: TRBD1 (5 bases). Germline loops: CDR1 SGHDN, CDR2 FVKESK. Trimming removed 1 base from V and 7 bases from J, with 16 bases in between. The CDR3 is made up of 15 amino acids. CDR3 region: CASSQVRGAVGGYTF. The DNA of the CDR3 is TGTGCCAGCAGCCAAGTCAGAGGGGCGGTTGGTGGCTACACCTTC.

This clone has a single count. The chain recombines TRBV7-6 with TRBJ1-2; the D gene is possibly TRBD1 (5 bases). Trimming left V 9 bases short and J 3 bases short, with 11 bases between. This CDR3 is built from 12 residues. Per the germline V gene, CDR1 is SGHVS and CDR2 is FNYEAQ. Written as DNA, the CDR3 is TGTGCCAGTGGGGGGAAGTACTATGGCTACACCTTC. Its translation: CASGGKYYGYTF.

The chain has TRBV7-3 and TRBJ2-1; no definite D call. CDR3 length equals 12 residues. CDR1 and CDR2 (germline): SGHTA, FQGTGA. V shed 5 bases and J shed 8 bases, with 10 bases lying between them. CDR3 DNA: TGTGCCAGCAGCGACTCTTTGGATGAGCAGTTCTTC. It codes for CASSDSLDEQFF.

The CDR3 nucleotides are TGTGCCAGTAGTACGGGACAGGGAAACTATGGCTACACCTTC. This gives the protein CASSTGQGNYGYTF. This sequence joins TRBV19 and TRBJ1-2; 9 positions agree with TRBD1. Germline V gives CDR1 LNHDA, CDR2 SQIVND (reference sequence). J was trimmed by 2 bases and V by 4 bases; bases with no gene match: 2. The CDR3 spans 14 residues.

This clone was counted between two and nine times. V is TRBV6-1 and J is TRBJ1-6; D perhaps matches TRBD1 (6 bases). In germline, CDR1 is MNHNS, CDR2 SASEGT. V was pared by 4 bases and J by 5 bases, with 6 bases between. The CDR3 has 13 amino acids. The chain's CDR3 is CASSGTDNSPLHF. The CDR3, as DNA: TGTGCCAGCAGTGGGACAGATAATTCACCCCTCCACTTT.

The genes are TRBV10-3 and TRBJ1-3, with D unclear. V lost 3 bases to trimming and J lost 0 bases, with 9 bases between them. Per germline, CDR1 ENHRY and CDR2 SYGVKD. This CDR3 contains 15 residues. The CDR3 is CAISEDSYSGNTIYF. The CDR3 DNA reads as TGTGCCATCAGTGAAGATAGCTACTCTGGAAACACCATATATTTT.

The chain has TRBV9 and TRBJ2-7; weak D call: TRBD2 (5 bases). V was shortened by 0 bases and J by 8 bases, with 12 bases between the two germline ends. Germline V gene data show CDR1 as SGDLS and CDR2 as YYNGEE. The length of the CDR3 is 13 residues. This chain's CDR3 is CASSVEVSAKQYF. The DNA for the CDR3 is TGTGCCAGCAGCGTAGAGGTTAGCGCAAAGCAGTACTTC. Using reference TRBV9 and TRBJ2-7 for the parts outside the CDR3, the full variable domain is DSGVTQTPKHLITATGQRVTLRCSPRSGDLSVYWYQQSLDQGLQFLIQYYNGEERAKGNILERFSAQQFPDLHSELNLSSLELGDSALYFCASSVEVSAKQYFGPGTRLTVT.

The J gene is TRBJ2-7, the V gene TRBV6-5; weak D call: TRBD1 (6 bases). The CDR3 is 14 residues long. The V gene lost 0 bases and the J gene lost 4 bases, with 10 bases spanning the gap. Germline CDR1 MNHEY, CDR2 SVGAGI. The CDR3 region has the DNA TGTGCCAGCAGTTACTCCAGGGGCAGGTACGAGCAGTACTTC. Protein product: CASSYSRGRYEQYF.